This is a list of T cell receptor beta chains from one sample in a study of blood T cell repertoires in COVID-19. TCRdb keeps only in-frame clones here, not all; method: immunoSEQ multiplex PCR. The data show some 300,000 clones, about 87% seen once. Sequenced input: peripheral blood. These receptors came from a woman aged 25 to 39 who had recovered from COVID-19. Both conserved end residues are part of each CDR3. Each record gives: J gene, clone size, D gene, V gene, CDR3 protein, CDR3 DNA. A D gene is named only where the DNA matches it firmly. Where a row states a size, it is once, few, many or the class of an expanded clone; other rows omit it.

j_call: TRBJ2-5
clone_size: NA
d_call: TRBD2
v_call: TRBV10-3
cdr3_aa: CATMGVLAGDQETQYF
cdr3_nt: TGTGCCACCATGGGGGTACTAGCGGGGGACCAAGAGACCCAGTACTTC

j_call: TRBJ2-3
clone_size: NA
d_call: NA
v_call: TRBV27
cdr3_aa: CASSLPYSTDTQYF
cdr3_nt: TGTGCCAGCAGTTTACCTTATAGCACAGATACGCAGTATTTT

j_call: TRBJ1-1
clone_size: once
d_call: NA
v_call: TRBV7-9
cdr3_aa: CAGWDGGMNTEAFF
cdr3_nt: TGTGCCGGATGGGACGGCGGGATGAACACTGAAGCTTTCTTT

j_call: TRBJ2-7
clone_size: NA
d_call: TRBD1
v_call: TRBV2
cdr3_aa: CASKGGTGEAEQYF
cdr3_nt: TGTGCCAGCAAGGGGGGGACAGGGGAGGCCGAGCAGTACTTC

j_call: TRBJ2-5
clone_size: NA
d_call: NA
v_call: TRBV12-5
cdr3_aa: CASSEGETQYF
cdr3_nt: TGTGCTAGCTCGGAGGGAGAGACCCAGTACTTC

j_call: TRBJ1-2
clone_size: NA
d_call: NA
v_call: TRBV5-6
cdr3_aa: CASSLYPQGNYGYTF
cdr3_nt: TGTGCCAGCAGCCTATACCCCCAGGGGAACTATGGCTACACCTTC

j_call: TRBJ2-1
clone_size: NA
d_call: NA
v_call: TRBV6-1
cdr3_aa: CASSEGRGEQFF
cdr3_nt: TGTGCCAGCAGTGAAGGAAGGGGAGAGCAGTTCTTC

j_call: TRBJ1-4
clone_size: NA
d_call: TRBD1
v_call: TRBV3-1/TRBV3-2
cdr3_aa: CASSLRPRTGSSATNEKLFF
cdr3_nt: TGTGCCAGCAGCCTTCGCCCTAGGACAGGGTCTAGCGCAACTAATGAAAAACTGTTTTTT

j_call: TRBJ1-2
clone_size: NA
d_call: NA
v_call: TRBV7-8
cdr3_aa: CASSRQTNYGYTF
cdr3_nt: TGTGCCAGCAGCCGACAGACTAACTATGGCTACACCTTC

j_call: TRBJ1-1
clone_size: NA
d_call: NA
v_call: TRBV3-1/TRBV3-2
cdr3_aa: CASSLIVGSGEAFF
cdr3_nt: TGTGCCAGCAGCTTGATCGTCGGGTCGGGGGAAGCTTTCTTT

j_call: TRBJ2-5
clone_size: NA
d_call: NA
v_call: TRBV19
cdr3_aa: CASSIVRGGRETQYF
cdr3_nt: TGTGCCAGTAGTATAGTAAGAGGAGGACGCGAGACCCAGTACTTC

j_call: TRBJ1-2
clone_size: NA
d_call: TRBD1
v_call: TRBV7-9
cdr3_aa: CASSQGTGGESGYTF
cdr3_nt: TGTGCCAGCAGCCAGGGGACAGGGGGCGAAAGTGGCTACACCTTC

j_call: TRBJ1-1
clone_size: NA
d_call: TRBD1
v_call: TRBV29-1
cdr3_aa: CSGRTGGSTEAFF
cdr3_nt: TGCAGCGGCCGGACAGGGGGGAGCACTGAAGCTTTCTTT

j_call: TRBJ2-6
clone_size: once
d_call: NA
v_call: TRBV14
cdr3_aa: CASSQGGGTSGANVLTF
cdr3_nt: TGTGCCAGCAGCCAAGGGGGCGGTACATCTGGGGCCAACGTCCTGACTTTC

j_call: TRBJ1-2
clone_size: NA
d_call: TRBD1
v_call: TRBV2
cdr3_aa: CASTDTGDGYTF
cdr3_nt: TGTGCCAGCACAGACACAGGGGATGGCTACACCTTC

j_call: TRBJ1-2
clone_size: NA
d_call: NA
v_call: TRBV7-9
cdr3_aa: CASSPNLYGYTF
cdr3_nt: TGTGCCAGCAGCCCTAACCTCTATGGCTACACCTTC

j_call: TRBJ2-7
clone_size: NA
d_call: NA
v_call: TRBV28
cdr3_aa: CASSLAGPSDEQYF
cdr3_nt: TGTGCCAGCAGTTTAGCGGGACCCTCGGATGAGCAGTACTTC

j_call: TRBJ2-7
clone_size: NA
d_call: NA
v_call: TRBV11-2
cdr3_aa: CASSFGRSSYEQYF
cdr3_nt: TGTGCCAGCAGCTTTGGCAGAAGCTCCTACGAGCAGTACTTC

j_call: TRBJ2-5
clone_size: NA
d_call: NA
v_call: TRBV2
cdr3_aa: CASTEGPLETQYF
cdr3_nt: TGTGCCAGCACCGAGGGTCCGTTGGAGACCCAGTACTTC

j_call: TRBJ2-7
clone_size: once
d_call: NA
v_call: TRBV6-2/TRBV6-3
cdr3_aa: CASSYSRYASYEQYF
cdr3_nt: TGTGCCAGCAGTTACTCGAGGTACGCCAGCTACGAGCAGTACTTC

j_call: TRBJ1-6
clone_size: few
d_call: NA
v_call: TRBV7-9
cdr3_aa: CASSLTGRDSPLHF
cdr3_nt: TGTGCCAGCAGCTTAACAGGGCGGGATTCACCCCTCCACTTT

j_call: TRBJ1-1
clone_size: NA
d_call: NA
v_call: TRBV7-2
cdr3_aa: CASSFTRGTEAFF
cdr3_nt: TGTGCCAGCAGCTTTACCAGAGGCACTGAAGCTTTCTTT

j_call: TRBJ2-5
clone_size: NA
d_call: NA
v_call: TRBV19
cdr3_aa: CASSIRGAGETQYF
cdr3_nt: TGTGCCAGTAGTATCCGGGGGGCCGGGGAGACCCAGTACTTC

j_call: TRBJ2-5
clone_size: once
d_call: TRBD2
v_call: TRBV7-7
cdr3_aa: CASSLSGGLQETQYF
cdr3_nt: TGTGCCAGCAGCTTAAGCGGGGGGCTACAAGAGACCCAGTACTTC

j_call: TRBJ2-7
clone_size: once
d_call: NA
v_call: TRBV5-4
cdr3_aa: CASSENSGTEQYF
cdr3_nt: TGTGCCAGCAGCGAAAACAGCGGCACCGAGCAGTACTTC

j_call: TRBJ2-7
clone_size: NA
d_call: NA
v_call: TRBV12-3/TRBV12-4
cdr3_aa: CASSIQGYYEQYF
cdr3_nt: TGTGCCAGCAGTATCCAGGGTTACTACGAGCAGTACTTC

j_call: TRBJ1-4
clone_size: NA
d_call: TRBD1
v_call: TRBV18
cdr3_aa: CASSPRTGGEKLFF
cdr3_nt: TGTGCCAGCTCACCGAGGACAGGGGGCGAAAAACTGTTTTTT

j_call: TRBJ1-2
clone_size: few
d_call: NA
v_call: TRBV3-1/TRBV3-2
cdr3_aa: CASSRSPRDGYTF
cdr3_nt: TGTGCCAGCAGCCGGTCACCACGAGATGGCTACACCTTC

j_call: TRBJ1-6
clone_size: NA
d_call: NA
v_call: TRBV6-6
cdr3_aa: CASSYGVRVNSPLHF
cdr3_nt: TGTGCCAGCAGTTACGGAGTGCGGGTCAATTCACCCCTCCACTTT

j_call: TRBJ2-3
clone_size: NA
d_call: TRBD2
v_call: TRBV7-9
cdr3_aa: CASSLVRGGDTQYF
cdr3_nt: TGTGCCAGCAGCTTAGTTCGGGGGGGAGATACGCAGTATTTT

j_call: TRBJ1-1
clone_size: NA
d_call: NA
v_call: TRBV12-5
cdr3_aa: CASALGGTEAFF
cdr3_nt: TGTGCTAGTGCCTTGGGAGGAACTGAAGCTTTCTTT

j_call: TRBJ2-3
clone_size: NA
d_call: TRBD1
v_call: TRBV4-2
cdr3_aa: CASSQAVGQGGGDTQYF
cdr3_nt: TGTGCCAGCAGCCAGGCTGTAGGACAGGGGGGGGGAGATACGCAGTATTTT

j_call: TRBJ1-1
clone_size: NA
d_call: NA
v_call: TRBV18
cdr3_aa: CASSTGRGEAFF
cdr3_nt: TGTGCCAGCTCAACAGGGAGAGGTGAAGCTTTCTTT

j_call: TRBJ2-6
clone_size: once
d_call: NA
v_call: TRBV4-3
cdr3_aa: CASSQGTGAGGANVLTF
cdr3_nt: TGCGCCAGCAGCCAAGGCACAGGCGCAGGAGGGGCCAACGTCCTGACTTTC

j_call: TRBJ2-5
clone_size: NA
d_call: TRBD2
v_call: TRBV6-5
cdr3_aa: CASSSVAGGEETQYF
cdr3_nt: TGTGCCAGCAGTTCCGTAGCGGGGGGCGAAGAGACCCAGTACTTC

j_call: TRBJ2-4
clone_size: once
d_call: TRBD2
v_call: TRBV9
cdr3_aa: CASSVDEVGSGAPGSIQYF
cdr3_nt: TGTGCCAGCAGCGTAGACGAAGTCGGTAGCGGGGCCCCTGGGAGCATTCAGTACTTC

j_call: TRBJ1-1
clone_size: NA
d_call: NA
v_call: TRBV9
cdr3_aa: CASSPQGRGSTEAFF
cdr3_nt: TGTGCCAGCAGCCCCCAAGGTCGGGGATCCACTGAAGCTTTCTTT

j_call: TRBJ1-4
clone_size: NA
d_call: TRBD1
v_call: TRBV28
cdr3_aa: CASRGAGTGYNEKLFF
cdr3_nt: TGTGCCAGCAGGGGTGCGGGGACAGGGTATAATGAAAAACTGTTTTTT

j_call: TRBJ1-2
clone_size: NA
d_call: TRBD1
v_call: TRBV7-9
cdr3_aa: CASRSGTGGSYYGYTF
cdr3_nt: TGTGCCAGCAGATCCGGGACAGGGGGCTCGTACTATGGCTACACCTTC

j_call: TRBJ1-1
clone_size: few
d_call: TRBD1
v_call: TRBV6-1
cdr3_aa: CASSDIRQGGTEAFF
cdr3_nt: TGTGCCAGCAGTGATATCCGACAGGGAGGCACTGAAGCTTTCTTT

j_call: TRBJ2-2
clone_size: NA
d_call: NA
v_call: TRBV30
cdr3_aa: CAWSAWTPQVNTGELFF
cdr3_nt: TGTGCCTGGAGTGCCTGGACACCTCAAGTGAACACCGGGGAGCTGTTTTTT

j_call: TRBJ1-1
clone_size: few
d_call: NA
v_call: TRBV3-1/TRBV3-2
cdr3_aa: CASSHSVGVGAFF
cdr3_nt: TGTGCCAGCAGCCATTCGGTGGGCGTTGGAGCTTTCTTT

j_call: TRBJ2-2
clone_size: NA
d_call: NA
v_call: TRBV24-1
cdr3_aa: CATSDFRLGELFF
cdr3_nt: TGTGCCACCAGTGATTTTCGCCTAGGGGAGCTGTTTTTT

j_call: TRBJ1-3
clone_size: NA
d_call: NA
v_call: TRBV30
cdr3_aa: CAWSPNRNSLYF
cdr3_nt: TGTGCCTGGAGTCCGAACCGAAACTCCCTTTATTTT

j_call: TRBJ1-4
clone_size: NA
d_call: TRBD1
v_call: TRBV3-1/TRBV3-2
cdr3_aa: CASSRRGAANEKLFF
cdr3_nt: TGTGCCAGCAGCCGCAGGGGGGCGGCTAATGAAAAACTGTTTTTT

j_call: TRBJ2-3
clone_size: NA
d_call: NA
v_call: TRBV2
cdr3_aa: CASSGQTHVGDTQYF
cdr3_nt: TGTGCCAGCAGTGGACAGACTCATGTGGGGGATACGCAGTATTTT

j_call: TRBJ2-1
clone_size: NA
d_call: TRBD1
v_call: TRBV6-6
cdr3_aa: CASGTGRSKFF
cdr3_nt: TGTGCCAGTGGGACAGGGAGATCCAAGTTCTTC

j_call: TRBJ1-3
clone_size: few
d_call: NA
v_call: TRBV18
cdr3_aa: CASSDQTGSGNTIYF
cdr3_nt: TGTGCCAGCTCAGATCAGACAGGATCAGGAAACACCATATATTTT

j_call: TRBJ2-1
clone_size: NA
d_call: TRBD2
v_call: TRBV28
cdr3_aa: CASIDWRGGGARGNEQFF
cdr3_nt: TGTGCCAGCATTGACTGGCGTGGCGGGGGTGCCCGTGGGAATGAGCAGTTCTTC

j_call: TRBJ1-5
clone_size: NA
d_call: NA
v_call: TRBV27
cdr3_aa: CASSLSSGDGNQPQHF
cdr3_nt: TGTGCCAGCAGTTTATCGAGCGGGGATGGCAATCAGCCCCAGCATTTT

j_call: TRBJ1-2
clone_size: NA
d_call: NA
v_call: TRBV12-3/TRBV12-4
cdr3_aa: CASSLGAGLGYTF
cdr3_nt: TGTGCCAGCAGTTTAGGGGCAGGGCTAGGCTACACCTTC

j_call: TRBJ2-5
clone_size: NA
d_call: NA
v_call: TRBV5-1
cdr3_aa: CASSLFSAQETQYF
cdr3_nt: TGCGCCAGCAGCTTATTTAGCGCCCAAGAGACCCAGTACTTC